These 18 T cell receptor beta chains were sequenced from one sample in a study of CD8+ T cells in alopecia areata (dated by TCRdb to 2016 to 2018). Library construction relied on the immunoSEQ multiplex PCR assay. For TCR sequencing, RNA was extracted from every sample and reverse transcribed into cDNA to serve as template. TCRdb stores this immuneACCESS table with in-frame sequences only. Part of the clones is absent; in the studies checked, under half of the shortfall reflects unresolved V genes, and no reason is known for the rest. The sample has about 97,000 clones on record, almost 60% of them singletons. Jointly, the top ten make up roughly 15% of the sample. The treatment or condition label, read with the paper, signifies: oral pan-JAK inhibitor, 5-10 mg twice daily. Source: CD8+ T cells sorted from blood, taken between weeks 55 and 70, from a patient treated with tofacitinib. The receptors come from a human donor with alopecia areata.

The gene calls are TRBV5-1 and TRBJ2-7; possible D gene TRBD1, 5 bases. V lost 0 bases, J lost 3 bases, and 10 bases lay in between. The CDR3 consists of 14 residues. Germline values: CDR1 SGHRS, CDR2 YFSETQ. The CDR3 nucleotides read TGCGCCAGCAGCTTGGGTTGGACAAACTACGAGCAGTACTTC. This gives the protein CASSLGWTNYEQYF.

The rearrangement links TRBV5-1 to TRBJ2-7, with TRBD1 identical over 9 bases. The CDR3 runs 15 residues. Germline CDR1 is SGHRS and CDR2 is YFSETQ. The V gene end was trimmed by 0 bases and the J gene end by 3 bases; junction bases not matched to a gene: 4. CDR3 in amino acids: CASSLARQGDYEQYF. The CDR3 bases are TGCGCCAGCAGCTTGGCCCGACAGGGGGACTACGAGCAGTACTTC. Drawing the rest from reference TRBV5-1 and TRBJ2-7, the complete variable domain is KAGVTQTPRYLIKTRGQQVTLSCSPISGHRSVSWYQQTPGQGLQFLFEYFSETQRNKGNFPGRFSGRQFSNSRSEMNVSTLELGDSALYLCASSLARQGDYEQYFGPGTRLTVT.

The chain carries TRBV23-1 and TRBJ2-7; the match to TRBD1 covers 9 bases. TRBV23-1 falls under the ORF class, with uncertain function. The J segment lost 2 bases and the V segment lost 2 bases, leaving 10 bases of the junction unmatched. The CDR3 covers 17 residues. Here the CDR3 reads CASSQATPGQGPYEQYF. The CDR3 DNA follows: TGCGCCAGCAGTCAAGCTACCCCGGGACAGGGACCCTACGAGCAGTACTTC.

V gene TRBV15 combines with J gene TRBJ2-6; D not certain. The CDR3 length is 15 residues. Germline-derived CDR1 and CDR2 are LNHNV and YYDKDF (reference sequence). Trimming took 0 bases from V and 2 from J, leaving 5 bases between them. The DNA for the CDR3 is TGTGCCACCAGCAGAGATCGTACTGGGGCCAACGTCCTGACTTTC. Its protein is CATSRDRTGANVLTF.

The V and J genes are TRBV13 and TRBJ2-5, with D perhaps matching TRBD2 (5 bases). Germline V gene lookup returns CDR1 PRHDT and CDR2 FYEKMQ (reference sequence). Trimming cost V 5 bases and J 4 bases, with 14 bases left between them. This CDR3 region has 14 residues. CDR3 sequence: CASSPGSFVETQYF. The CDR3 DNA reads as TGTGCCAGCAGCCCGGGATCCTTTGTAGAGACCCAGTACTTC.

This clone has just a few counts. CDR3 DNA sequence: TGTGCCAGCAGTTCGTGGGAGGTGAACACTGAAGCTTTCTTT. Encoded protein: CASSSWEVNTEAFF. V gene TRBV7-9 combines with J gene TRBJ1-1, with D uncertain. The germline V gene has CDR1 SEHNR and CDR2 FQNEAQ (reference sequence). Between the trimmed V and J ends, which lost 6 bases and 0 bases, there was a span of 11 bases. CDR3 length: 14 residues.

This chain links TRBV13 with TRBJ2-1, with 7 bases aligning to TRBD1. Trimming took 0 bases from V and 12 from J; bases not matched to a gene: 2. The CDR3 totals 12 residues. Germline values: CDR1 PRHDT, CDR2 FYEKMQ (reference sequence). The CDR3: CASSLGRTGQFF. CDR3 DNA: TGTGCCAGCAGCTTAGGACGGACAGGGCAGTTCTTC.

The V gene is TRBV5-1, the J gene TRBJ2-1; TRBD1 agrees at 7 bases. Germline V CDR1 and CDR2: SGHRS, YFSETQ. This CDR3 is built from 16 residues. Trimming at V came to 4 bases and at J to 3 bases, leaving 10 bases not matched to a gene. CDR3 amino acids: CASSPSGGRDYNEQFF. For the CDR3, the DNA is TGCGCCAGCAGCCCGTCAGGGGGAAGGGACTACAATGAGCAGTTCTTC.

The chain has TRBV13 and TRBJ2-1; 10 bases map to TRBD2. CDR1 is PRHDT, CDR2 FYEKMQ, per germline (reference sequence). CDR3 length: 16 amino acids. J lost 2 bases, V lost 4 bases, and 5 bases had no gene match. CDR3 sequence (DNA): TGTGCCAGCAGCTCCACTCTAGCGGGAGCCTACAATGAGCAGTTCTTC. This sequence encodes CASSSTLAGAYNEQFF. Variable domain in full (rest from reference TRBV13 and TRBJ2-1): AAGVIQSPRHLIKEKRETATLKCYPIPRHDTVYWYQQGPGQDPQFLISFYEKMQSDKGSIPDRFSAQQFSDYHSELNMSSLELGDSALYFCASSSTLAGAYNEQFFGPGTRLTVL.

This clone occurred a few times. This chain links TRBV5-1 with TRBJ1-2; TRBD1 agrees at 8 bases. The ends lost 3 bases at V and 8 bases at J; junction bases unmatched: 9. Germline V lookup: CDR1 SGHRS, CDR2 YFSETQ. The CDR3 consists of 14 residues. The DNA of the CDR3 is TGCGCCAGCAGCTCGACGACAGGGGTTGGCGGCTACACCTTC. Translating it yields CASSSTTGVGGYTF.

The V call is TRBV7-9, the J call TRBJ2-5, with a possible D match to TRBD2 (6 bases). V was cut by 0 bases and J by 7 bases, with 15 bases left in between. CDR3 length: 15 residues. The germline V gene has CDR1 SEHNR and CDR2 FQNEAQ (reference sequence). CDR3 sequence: CASSLALEEGRTQYF. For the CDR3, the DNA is TGTGCCAGCAGCTTAGCGTTGGAGGAGGGACGGACCCAGTACTTC.

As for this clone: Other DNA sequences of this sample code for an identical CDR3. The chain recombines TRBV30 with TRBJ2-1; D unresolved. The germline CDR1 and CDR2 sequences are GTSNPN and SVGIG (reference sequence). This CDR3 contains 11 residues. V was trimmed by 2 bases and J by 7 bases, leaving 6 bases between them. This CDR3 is CAWSKGNEQFF. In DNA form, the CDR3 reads TGTGCCTGGAGTAAAGGAAATGAGCAGTTCTTC.

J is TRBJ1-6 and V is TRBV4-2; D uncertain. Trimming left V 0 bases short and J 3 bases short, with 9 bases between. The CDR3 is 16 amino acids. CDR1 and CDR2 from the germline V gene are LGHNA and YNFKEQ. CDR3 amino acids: CASSQEQGDYNSPLHF. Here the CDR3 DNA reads TGTGCCAGCAGCCAAGAACAAGGAGACTATAATTCACCCCTCCACTTT.

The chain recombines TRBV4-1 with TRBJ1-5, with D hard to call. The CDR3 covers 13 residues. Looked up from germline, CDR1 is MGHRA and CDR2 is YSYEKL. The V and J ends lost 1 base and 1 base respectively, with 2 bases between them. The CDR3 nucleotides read TGCGCCAGCAGCCAAGTGAGCAATCAGCCCCAGCATTTT. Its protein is CASSQVSNQPQHF.

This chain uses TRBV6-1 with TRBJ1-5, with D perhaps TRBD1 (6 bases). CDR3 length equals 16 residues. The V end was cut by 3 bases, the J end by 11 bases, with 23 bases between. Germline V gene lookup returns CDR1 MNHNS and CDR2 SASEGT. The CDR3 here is CASSEGWQGPARAQHF. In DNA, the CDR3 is TGTGCCAGCAGTGAGGGTTGGCAGGGGCCCGCTAGAGCCCAGCATTTT.

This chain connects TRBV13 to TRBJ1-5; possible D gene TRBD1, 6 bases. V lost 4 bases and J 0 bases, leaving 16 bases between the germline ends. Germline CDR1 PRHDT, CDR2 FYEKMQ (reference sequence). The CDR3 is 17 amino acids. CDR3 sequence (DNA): TGTGCCAGCAGCTCTAGATCAGGGGCAAATAGCAATCAGCCCCAGCATTTT. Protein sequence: CASSSRSGANSNQPQHF.

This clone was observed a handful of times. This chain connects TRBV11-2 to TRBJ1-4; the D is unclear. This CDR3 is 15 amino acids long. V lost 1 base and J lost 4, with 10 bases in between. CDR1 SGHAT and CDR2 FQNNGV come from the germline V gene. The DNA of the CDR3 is TGTGCCAGCAGCTTAGGATGGGCACGTAATGAAAAACTGTTTTTT. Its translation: CASSLGWARNEKLFF.

CDR3 protein: CASSLGVSTAVTQYF. In DNA form, the CDR3 reads TGTGCCAGCAGCTTAGGAGTCTCTACCGCGGTGACCCAGTACTTC. The chain couples TRBV13 to TRBJ2-5; D not resolved. The germline CDR1 and CDR2 sequences are PRHDT and FYEKMQ (reference sequence). V lost 0 bases and J lost 7, with 15 bases in between. CDR3 length: 15 amino acids.